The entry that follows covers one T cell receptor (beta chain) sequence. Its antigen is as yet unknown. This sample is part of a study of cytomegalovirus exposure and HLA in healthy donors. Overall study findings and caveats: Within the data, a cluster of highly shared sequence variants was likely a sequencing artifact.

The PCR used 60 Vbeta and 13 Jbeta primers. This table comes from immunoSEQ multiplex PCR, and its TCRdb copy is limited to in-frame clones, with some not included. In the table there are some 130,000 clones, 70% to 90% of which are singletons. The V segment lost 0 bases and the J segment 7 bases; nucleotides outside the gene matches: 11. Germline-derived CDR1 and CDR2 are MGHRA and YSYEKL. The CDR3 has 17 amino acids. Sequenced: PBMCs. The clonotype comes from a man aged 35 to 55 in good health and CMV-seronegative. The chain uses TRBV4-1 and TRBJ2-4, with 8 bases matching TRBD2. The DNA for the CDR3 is TGCGCCAGCAGCCAAGATGGTTTTAGGACGGGGGGGAACATTCAGTACTTC. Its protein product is CASSQDGFRTGGNIQYF.